The clone carrying this TCR beta chain came up many times. Trimming took 3 bases from V and 0 from J, leaving 5 bases between them. This CDR3 region has 13 residues. Germline CDR1 and CDR2: SGHTA and FQGNSA. The data were obtained in a study of molecular identifiers for immune sequencing clone quantification. Both previously described methods and listed TCR primers were employed to make bulk TCR libraries. One entry per CDR3 protein results from TCRdb running MiXCR on the PCR reads. The data contain roughly 320,000 distinct CDR3 sequences, roughly 23% of them singletons. Sequences were obtained from naive CD8+ T cells from blood, with Jurkat cell RNA spiked in. Subset defined: FACS-sorted CD8+CD4-CCR7+CD45RA+ naive T cells. This TCR was sampled from a human donor in good health. Some libraries in this study had Jurkat cell RNA spiked in. The J gene is TRBJ1-1, the V gene TRBV7-2; D ambiguous. The CDR3 DNA reads as TGTGCCAGCAGCTTTGACTTGAACACTGAAGCTTTCTTT. Translating gives CASSFDLNTEAFF.